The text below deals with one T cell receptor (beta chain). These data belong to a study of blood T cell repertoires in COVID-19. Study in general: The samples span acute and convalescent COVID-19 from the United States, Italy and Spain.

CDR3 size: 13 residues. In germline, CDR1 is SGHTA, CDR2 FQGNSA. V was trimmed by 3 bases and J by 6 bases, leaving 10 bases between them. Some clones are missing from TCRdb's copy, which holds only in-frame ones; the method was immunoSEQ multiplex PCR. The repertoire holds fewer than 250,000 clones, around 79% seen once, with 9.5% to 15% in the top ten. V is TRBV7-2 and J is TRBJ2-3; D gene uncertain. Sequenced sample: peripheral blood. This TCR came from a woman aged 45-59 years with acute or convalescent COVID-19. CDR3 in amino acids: CASSFNLPDTQYF. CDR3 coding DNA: TGTGCCAGCAGCTTTAATCTTCCCGATACGCAGTATTTT.